This T cell receptor (beta chain) appears in the sequencing data of a study of blood T cell repertoires in COVID-19. Study-level information: Nucleic acid was either cDNA or gDNA, and it came from T cells, B-cell-depleted T cells, or PBMCs.

In the original processing: Nucleated cell counts were estimated from reference gene primer amplification. Using immunoSEQ multiplex PCR, the repertoire was profiled, and TCRdb retains in-frame clones only, with some absent. Clone size and the V and J calls come from that table; the DNA yielded D and trimming. The data hold about 74,000 clones, with approximately 82% observed a single time. Germline V gene data show CDR1 as SSHAT and CDR2 as FNYEAQ (reference sequence). The CDR3 length is 22 residues. As for this clone: One end of the junction varies from germline; a read error may be responsible.

The TCR was taken from a human donor in a cohort sampled during active COVID-19. The gene calls are TRBV7-7 and TRBJ2-6; 7 nucleotides agree with TRBD1. Sequenced input: peripheral blood. CDR3 nucleotide sequence: TGTGCTAGCAGCTTAGTAGCCGACAGGGCTTCGTCCCCTCGCTCTGGGGCCAACGTCCTGACTTTC. Residues: CASSLVADRASSPRSGANVLTF.